These 9 T cell receptor beta chains originate from one sample sequenced in a study of cytomegalovirus exposure and HLA in healthy donors. The study ran its PCR with 60 Vbeta and 13 Jbeta primers. TCRdb's copy holds only in-frame clones and misses some; the assay was immunoSEQ multiplex PCR. The table records under 150,000 clones, about 79% of them present only once. The sample comprised PBMCs. These receptors came from a man aged 18 to 30 in good health and CMV-seronegative.

The V and J genes are TRBV19 and TRBJ2-3; the D gene is possibly TRBD1 (6 bases). Germline CDR1 LNHDA, CDR2 SQIVND (reference sequence). This CDR3 spans 15 amino acids. V dropped 6 bases and J dropped 0 bases, with 13 bases sitting between them. CDR3 loop: CASSNYRDSTDTQYF. Here the CDR3 DNA reads TGTGCCAGTAGCAACTACAGGGATAGCACAGATACGCAGTATTTT.

This clone occurred a few times. The V call is TRBV2, the J call TRBJ1-5, with 7 bases aligning to TRBD1. CDR3 length: 15 amino acids. Germline assignment: CDR1 SNHLY and CDR2 FYNNEI. The V gene end was trimmed by 5 bases and the J gene end by 4 bases; junction bases not matched to a gene: 8. The CDR3 sequence is CASSQETGTNQPQHF. The CDR3 DNA reads TGTGCCAGCAGTCAAGAGACAGGGACTAATCAGCCCCAGCATTTT.

The chain carries TRBV18 and TRBJ1-5; D is unclear. The CDR3 spans 14 residues. Trimming took 2 bases from V and 4 from J, leaving 9 bases between them. Germline CDR1 KGHSH, CDR2 LQKENI. In DNA form, the CDR3 reads TGTGCCAGCTCACCAACGAGGTCAAATCAGCCCCAGCATTTT. It specifies CASSPTRSNQPQHF.

This chain uses TRBV6-4 with TRBJ2-5, with 13 bases that match TRBD2. Germline V gives CDR1 MRHNA, CDR2 SNTAGT. With 3 bases clipped from V and 7 bases from J, the junction kept 5 bases outside the gene matches. The CDR3 covers 15 residues. CDR3 in DNA: TGTGCCAGCAGTGAACTAGCGGGAGGGCCCGGGACCCAGTACTTC. As protein: CASSELAGGPGTQYF.

The rearrangement links TRBV29-1 to TRBJ1-1; no definite D call. The CDR3 sequence is 13 residues long. V was clipped by 6 bases and J by 1 base, with 12 bases between them. Per the germline V gene, CDR1 is SQVTM and CDR2 is ANQGSEA. CDR3 loop: CSVQLQENTEAFF. The CDR3 DNA reads as TGCAGCGTCCAACTGCAGGAGAACACTGAAGCTTTCTTT. The full variable domain, rest sourced from reference TRBV29-1 and TRBJ1-1, is SAVISQKPSRDICQRGTSLTIQCQVDSQVTMMFWYRQQPGQSLTLIATANQGSEATYESGFVIDKFPISRPNLTFSTLTVSNMSPEDSSIYLCSVQLQENTEAFFGQGTRLTVV.

The genes are TRBV27 and TRBJ2-5; possibly TRBD1 for D (5 bases). The assigned J gene may be wrong: the sequence end matches TRBJ2-7 better. This CDR3 comprises 16 residues. Looked up from germline, CDR1 is MNHEY and CDR2 is SMNVEV (reference sequence). The CDR3 sequence: CASSLKPRVGVYEQYF. DNA for the CDR3: TGTGCCAGCAGTTTAAAACCCAGGGTGGGTGTTTACGAGCAGTACTTC.

The rearrangement joins TRBV5-4 to TRBJ2-3; D is unclear. Trimming shortened V by 2 bases and J by 2 bases, and 3 bases separated the two germline ends. The CDR3 length is 12 residues. Per germline, CDR1 SGHNT and CDR2 YYREEE (reference sequence). The CDR3 protein is CASSLYTDTQYF. As DNA, the CDR3 is TGTGCCAGCAGCTTATACACAGATACGCAGTATTTT. The complete variable domain, with remaining parts taken from reference TRBV5-4 and TRBJ2-3, reads ETGVTQSPTHLIKTRGQQVTLRCSSQSGHNTVSWYQQALGQGPQFIFQYYREEENGRGNFPPRFSGLQFPNYSSELNVNALELDDSALYLCASSLYTDTQYFGPGTRLTVL.

V gene TRBV6-5 combines with J gene TRBJ1-2; the D is unclear. The CDR3 has 15 residues. Trimming pared 2 bases from V and 8 bases from J, leaving 18 bases between. CDR1 and CDR2 (germline): MNHEY, SVGAGI. This CDR3 is CASSYINTGSSGYTF. DNA for the CDR3: TGTGCCAGCAGTTACATTAACACCGGGTCGTCGGGCTACACCTTC.

The rearrangement links TRBV5-1 to TRBJ1-1; tentative D call: TRBD1 (5 bases). V was shortened by 0 bases and J by 4 bases, with 10 bases between the two germline ends. The CDR3 runs to 14 residues. In germline, CDR1 is SGHRS, CDR2 YFSETQ. CDR3 in amino acids: CASSLDTGPTEAFF. The CDR3 DNA is TGCGCCAGCAGCTTGGACACAGGACCCACTGAAGCTTTCTTT. The full variable domain, with the rest looked up from reference TRBV5-1 and TRBJ1-1, is KAGVTQTPRYLIKTRGQQVTLSCSPISGHRSVSWYQQTPGQGLQFLFEYFSETQRNKGNFPGRFSGRQFSNSRSEMNVSTLELGDSALYLCASSLDTGPTEAFFGQGTRLTVV.